The rows below give T cell receptor beta chains drawn from one sample of a study of T cell responses to AZD1222 COVID-19 vaccine. Some clones are missing from TCRdb's copy, which holds only in-frame ones; the method was immunoSEQ multiplex PCR. The sample holds roughly 100,000 clones, about 88% seen once. The specimen was peripheral blood, collected 28 days after the second AZD1222 dose. The origin of the receptors is an adult who received the AZD1222 COVID-19 vaccine. Each CDR3 is given with its conserved first and last residue. The D gene is left open where the match is weak. Rows may omit the clone size; those that give it use once, few, many or a size class.

d_gene: .
abundance: .
j_gene: TRBJ2-7
v_gene: TRBV5-6
CDR3aa: CASKKRQVYEQYF
CDR3nt: TGTGCCAGCAAAAAACGACAAGTCTACGAGCAGTACTTC

d_gene: .
abundance: .
j_gene: TRBJ2-1
v_gene: TRBV7-9
CDR3aa: CASSPNSNEQFF
CDR3nt: TGTGCCAGCAGCCCCAACAGCAATGAGCAGTTCTTC

d_gene: .
abundance: .
j_gene: TRBJ2-7
v_gene: TRBV7-2
CDR3aa: CASSFGKLYEQYF
CDR3nt: TGTGCCAGCAGCTTCGGGAAACTCTACGAGCAGTACTTC

d_gene: .
abundance: .
j_gene: TRBJ1-4
v_gene: TRBV18
CDR3aa: CASSPVLTGWGNEKLFF
CDR3nt: TGTGCCAGCTCACCAGTTTTAACCGGATGGGGAAATGAAAAACTGTTTTTT

d_gene: TRBD2
abundance: .
j_gene: TRBJ2-2
v_gene: TRBV5-5
CDR3aa: CASSLVASGTGELFF
CDR3nt: TGTGCCAGCAGCTTGGTGGCTAGCGGAACCGGGGAGCTGTTTTTT

d_gene: TRBD1
abundance: .
j_gene: TRBJ2-2
v_gene: TRBV10-3
CDR3aa: CAISSNPGQSNTGELFF
CDR3nt: TGTGCCATCAGTTCGAATCCGGGACAGAGCAACACCGGGGAGCTGTTTTTT

d_gene: .
abundance: .
j_gene: TRBJ1-2
v_gene: TRBV27
CDR3aa: CASRRPPFDQATDGYTF
CDR3nt: TGTGCCAGCAGACGGCCCCCATTCGACCAGGCCACCGATGGCTACACCTTC

d_gene: TRBD1
abundance: .
j_gene: TRBJ2-1
v_gene: TRBV5-6
CDR3aa: CASTGDRVYNEQFF
CDR3nt: TGTGCCAGCACCGGGGACAGAGTCTACAATGAGCAGTTCTTC

d_gene: TRBD1
abundance: .
j_gene: TRBJ2-7
v_gene: TRBV16
CDR3aa: CASSHPRTGYEQYF
CDR3nt: TGTGCCAGCAGCCACCCCCGGACAGGGTACGAGCAGTACTTC

d_gene: TRBD1
abundance: .
j_gene: TRBJ2-3
v_gene: TRBV7-2
CDR3aa: CASSPDRGRATDTQYF
CDR3nt: TGTGCCAGCAGCCCGGACAGGGGGCGCGCAACAGATACGCAGTATTTT

d_gene: .
abundance: .
j_gene: TRBJ1-3
v_gene: TRBV15
CDR3aa: CATSSGGGDYFTPSGNTIYF
CDR3nt: TGTGCCACCAGCTCCGGGGGAGGGGACTACTTTACCCCCTCTGGAAACACCATATATTTT

d_gene: .
abundance: few
j_gene: TRBJ2-1
v_gene: TRBV7-3
CDR3aa: CASSLTGNNEQFF
CDR3nt: TGTGCCAGCAGCTTAACAGGGAACAATGAGCAGTTCTTC

d_gene: .
abundance: .
j_gene: TRBJ2-1
v_gene: TRBV7-3
CDR3aa: CASSFGTSYNEQFF
CDR3nt: TGTGCCAGCAGCTTCGGGACTTCCTACAATGAGCAGTTCTTC

d_gene: TRBD1
abundance: .
j_gene: TRBJ2-3
v_gene: TRBV9
CDR3aa: CASSVKGGGTDTQYF
CDR3nt: TGTGCCAGCAGCGTGAAAGGGGGCGGGACAGATACGCAGTATTTT

d_gene: .
abundance: once
j_gene: TRBJ2-1
v_gene: TRBV12-3/TRBV12-4
CDR3aa: CASNLRGYNEQFF
CDR3nt: TGTGCCAGCAACCTCAGGGGTTACAATGAGCAGTTCTTC

d_gene: .
abundance: .
j_gene: TRBJ2-7
v_gene: TRBV28
CDR3aa: CASSRGLGTLSYEQYF
CDR3nt: TGTGCCAGCAGCCGGGGACTCGGGACTCTATCCTACGAGCAGTACTTC

d_gene: .
abundance: .
j_gene: TRBJ1-5
v_gene: TRBV7-2
CDR3aa: CASGRSNQPQHF
CDR3nt: TGTGCCAGCGGGAGAAGCAATCAGCCCCAGCATTTT

d_gene: .
abundance: .
j_gene: TRBJ1-1
v_gene: TRBV5-1
CDR3aa: CASSLRTVNTEAFF
CDR3nt: TGCGCCAGCAGCTTGAGGACAGTGAACACTGAAGCTTTCTTT

d_gene: TRBD1
abundance: .
j_gene: TRBJ1-3
v_gene: TRBV7-6
CDR3aa: CASSLTDRVSGNTIYF
CDR3nt: TGTGCCAGCAGCTTGACGGACAGGGTCTCTGGAAACACCATATATTTT

d_gene: .
abundance: .
j_gene: TRBJ2-7
v_gene: TRBV12-3/TRBV12-4
CDR3aa: CASSKSSYEQYF
CDR3nt: TGTGCCAGCAGCAAGAGCTCCTACGAGCAGTACTTC

d_gene: TRBD2
abundance: .
j_gene: TRBJ2-1
v_gene: TRBV2
CDR3aa: CASSGASGGFNEQFF
CDR3nt: TGTGCCAGCAGTGGTGCTAGCGGGGGGTTCAATGAGCAGTTCTTC

d_gene: .
abundance: .
j_gene: TRBJ2-3
v_gene: TRBV24-1
CDR3aa: CATSDSPGSTDTQYF
CDR3nt: TGTGCCACCAGTGATTCCCCTGGTAGCACAGATACGCAGTATTTT

d_gene: .
abundance: .
j_gene: TRBJ1-6
v_gene: TRBV2
CDR3aa: CASSAGEGSPLHF
CDR3nt: TGTGCCAGCAGTGCAGGGGAAGGATCACCCCTCCACTTT

d_gene: .
abundance: .
j_gene: TRBJ2-7
v_gene: TRBV5-6
CDR3aa: CASSLGPGVEQYF
CDR3nt: TGTGCCAGCAGCTTGGGCCCAGGGGTCGAGCAGTACTTC

d_gene: .
abundance: .
j_gene: TRBJ1-2
v_gene: TRBV28
CDR3aa: CASSLGGSNYGYTF
CDR3nt: TGTGCCAGCAGTTTGGGCGGGAGTAACTATGGCTACACCTTC

d_gene: .
abundance: .
j_gene: TRBJ1-2
v_gene: TRBV7-2
CDR3aa: CASSLQGDGYTF
CDR3nt: TGTGCCAGCAGCTTACAAGGGGACGGCTACACCTTC

d_gene: .
abundance: .
j_gene: TRBJ2-7
v_gene: TRBV6-6
CDR3aa: CASSPKPYEQYF
CDR3nt: TGTGCCAGCAGCCCCAAGCCCTACGAGCAGTACTTC

d_gene: .
abundance: once
j_gene: TRBJ2-3
v_gene: TRBV5-8
CDR3aa: CASSLTDTQYF
CDR3nt: TGTGCCAGCAGCTTGACAGATACGCAGTATTTT

d_gene: .
abundance: .
j_gene: TRBJ2-2
v_gene: TRBV9
CDR3aa: CASSEGGYTGELFF
CDR3nt: TGTGCCAGCTCGGAAGGTGGATACACCGGGGAGCTGTTTTTT

d_gene: .
abundance: .
j_gene: TRBJ1-1
v_gene: TRBV27
CDR3aa: CASSLGGGLGNTEAFF
CDR3nt: TGTGCCAGCAGTTTAGGGGGAGGACTGGGGAACACTGAAGCTTTCTTT

d_gene: TRBD1
abundance: .
j_gene: TRBJ2-2
v_gene: TRBV19
CDR3aa: CASSPLRTGIGELFF
CDR3nt: TGTGCCAGTAGTCCGCTCCGGACAGGGATCGGGGAGCTGTTTTTT

d_gene: .
abundance: .
j_gene: TRBJ1-1
v_gene: TRBV7-2
CDR3aa: CASSPRAVNTEAFF
CDR3nt: TGTGCCAGCAGCCCTCGGGCGGTGAACACTGAAGCTTTCTTT

d_gene: TRBD2
abundance: .
j_gene: TRBJ2-5
v_gene: TRBV12-3/TRBV12-4
CDR3aa: CASSWAGGETQYF
CDR3nt: TGTGCCAGCAGTTGGGCCGGGGGGGAGACCCAGTACTTC

d_gene: .
abundance: .
j_gene: TRBJ1-1
v_gene: TRBV28
CDR3aa: CASSLFAPPTEAFF
CDR3nt: TGTGCCAGCAGTTTATTCGCACCCCCCACTGAAGCTTTCTTT

d_gene: TRBD2
abundance: .
j_gene: TRBJ2-7
v_gene: TRBV27
CDR3aa: CASSSWVIAGTYEQYF
CDR3nt: TGTGCCAGCAGCTCCTGGGTGATAGCGGGGACCTACGAGCAGTACTTC

d_gene: .
abundance: .
j_gene: TRBJ2-7
v_gene: TRBV4-2
CDR3aa: CASSQDRAYESEQYF
CDR3nt: TGTGCCAGCAGCCAAGATAGGGCCTATGAGTCCGAGCAGTACTTC

d_gene: .
abundance: .
j_gene: TRBJ2-7
v_gene: TRBV7-2
CDR3aa: CASSAGVADYEQYF
CDR3nt: TGTGCCAGCAGCGCCGGGGTAGCGGACTACGAGCAGTACTTC

d_gene: .
abundance: once
j_gene: TRBJ2-7
v_gene: TRBV19
CDR3aa: CASSFRGSGLVYEQYF
CDR3nt: TGTGCCAGTAGCTTTCGAGGTTCGGGCCTAGTCTACGAGCAGTACTTC

d_gene: TRBD1
abundance: .
j_gene: TRBJ2-7
v_gene: TRBV18
CDR3aa: CASSPLDRGGEQYF
CDR3nt: TGTGCCAGCTCACCACTGGACAGGGGTGGCGAGCAGTACTTC

d_gene: TRBD1
abundance: .
j_gene: TRBJ2-7
v_gene: TRBV6-6
CDR3aa: CASSRFGAGTGPSSSYEQYF
CDR3nt: TGTGCCAGCAGTCGATTTGGTGCCGGGACAGGGCCTTCAAGCTCCTACGAGCAGTACTTC

d_gene: .
abundance: .
j_gene: TRBJ2-1
v_gene: TRBV7-9
CDR3aa: CASSWDINEQFF
CDR3nt: TGTGCCAGCAGCTGGGACATAAATGAGCAGTTCTTC

d_gene: .
abundance: .
j_gene: TRBJ1-6
v_gene: TRBV6-1
CDR3aa: CASSEHPLALHF
CDR3nt: TGTGCCAGCAGTGAACACCCTCTAGCCCTCCACTTT

d_gene: .
abundance: .
j_gene: TRBJ2-7
v_gene: TRBV28
CDR3aa: CATREGSSYEQYF
CDR3nt: TGTGCCACCCGGGAAGGGAGCTCCTACGAGCAGTACTTC

d_gene: .
abundance: few
j_gene: TRBJ2-7
v_gene: TRBV10-3
CDR3aa: CAARGRLTYEQYF
CDR3nt: TGTGCCGCCCGGGGGAGACTGACCTACGAGCAGTACTTC

d_gene: TRBD2
abundance: .
j_gene: TRBJ2-7
v_gene: TRBV5-4
CDR3aa: CASAKAGGSSYEQYF
CDR3nt: TGTGCCAGCGCTAAAGCGGGAGGTTCCTCCTACGAGCAGTACTTC

d_gene: TRBD1
abundance: .
j_gene: TRBJ1-1
v_gene: TRBV19
CDR3aa: CASRDRKDRTEAFF
CDR3nt: TGTGCCAGCCGGGACAGAAAGGATCGCACTGAAGCTTTCTTT

d_gene: .
abundance: .
j_gene: TRBJ1-2
v_gene: TRBV28
CDR3aa: CASRAGPGRGYTF
CDR3nt: TGTGCCAGCAGGGCTGGGCCCGGTCGAGGCTACACCTTC

d_gene: .
abundance: .
j_gene: TRBJ1-1
v_gene: TRBV18
CDR3aa: CASSPDSYTEAFF
CDR3nt: TGTGCCAGCTCACCGGACAGCTACACTGAAGCTTTCTTT

d_gene: .
abundance: .
j_gene: TRBJ2-2
v_gene: TRBV5-1
CDR3aa: CASSWTLGGTGELFF
CDR3nt: TGCGCCAGCAGTTGGACTCTTGGAGGCACCGGGGAGCTGTTTTTT

d_gene: .
abundance: once
j_gene: TRBJ1-5
v_gene: TRBV18
CDR3aa: CASSPQRGSNQPQHF
CDR3nt: TGTGCCAGCTCACCTCAGAGAGGTAGCAATCAGCCCCAGCATTTT

d_gene: TRBD2
abundance: .
j_gene: TRBJ2-7
v_gene: TRBV11-2
CDR3aa: CASSYSGLGEREQYF
CDR3nt: TGTGCCAGCAGCTATTCGGGACTAGGGGAGCGTGAGCAGTACTTC

d_gene: .
abundance: .
j_gene: TRBJ1-1
v_gene: TRBV5-1
CDR3aa: CASSLQGRTGTEAFF
CDR3nt: TGCGCCAGCAGCTTACAGGGCCGAACGGGGACTGAAGCTTTCTTT

d_gene: TRBD2
abundance: .
j_gene: TRBJ2-3
v_gene: TRBV10-3
CDR3aa: CAIGAGGTTDTQYF
CDR3nt: TGTGCCATCGGGGCGGGAGGGACCACAGATACGCAGTATTTT

d_gene: TRBD2
abundance: .
j_gene: TRBJ2-7
v_gene: TRBV7-2
CDR3aa: CASSLAPGSGRSGEQYF
CDR3nt: TGTGCCAGCAGCTTAGCGCCAGGTAGCGGGAGATCGGGCGAGCAGTACTTC

d_gene: .
abundance: .
j_gene: TRBJ2-2
v_gene: TRBV28
CDR3aa: CASTLQGQANTGELFF
CDR3nt: TGTGCCAGCACCCTCCAAGGGCAGGCGAACACCGGGGAGCTGTTTTTT

d_gene: .
abundance: .
j_gene: TRBJ2-5
v_gene: TRBV7-8
CDR3aa: CASSPTGETQYF
CDR3nt: TGTGCCAGCAGCCCGACAGGAGAGACCCAGTACTTC

d_gene: .
abundance: .
j_gene: TRBJ2-7
v_gene: TRBV5-1
CDR3aa: CASSSRLEQYF
CDR3nt: TGCGCCAGCAGCTCCCGTCTGGAGCAGTACTTC